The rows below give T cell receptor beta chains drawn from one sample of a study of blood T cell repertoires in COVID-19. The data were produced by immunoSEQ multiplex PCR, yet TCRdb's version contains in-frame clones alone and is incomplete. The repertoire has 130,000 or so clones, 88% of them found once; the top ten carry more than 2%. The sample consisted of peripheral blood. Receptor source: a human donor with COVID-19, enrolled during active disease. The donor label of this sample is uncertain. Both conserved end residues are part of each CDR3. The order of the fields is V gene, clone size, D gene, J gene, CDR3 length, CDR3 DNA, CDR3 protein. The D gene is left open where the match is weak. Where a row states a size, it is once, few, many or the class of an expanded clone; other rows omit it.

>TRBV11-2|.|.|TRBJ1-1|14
TGTGCCAGCAGCTTAGGGGCGATGAACACTGAAGCTTTCTTT
CASSLGAMNTEAFF
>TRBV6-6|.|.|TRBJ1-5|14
TGTGCCAGCACCGCCTCGGGACTTGGTGGGCCCCAGCATTTT
CASTASGLGGPQHF
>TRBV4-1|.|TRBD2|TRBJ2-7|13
TGCGCCAGCAGCCAAGGCGGGGGCTACGAGCAGTACTTC
CASSQGGGYEQYF
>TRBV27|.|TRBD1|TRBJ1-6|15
TGTGCCAGCAGTTTAGCACAGGGGGTATGGACACCCCTCCACTTT
CASSLAQGVWTPLHF
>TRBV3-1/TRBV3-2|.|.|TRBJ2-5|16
TGTGCCAGCAGCCACGGTGGGAAGGGGTATCGAGAGACCCAGTACTTC
CASSHGGKGYRETQYF
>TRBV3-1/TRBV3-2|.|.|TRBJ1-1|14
TGTGCCAGCAGCCAAGATGCAGGGAACACTGAAGCTTTCTTT
CASSQDAGNTEAFF
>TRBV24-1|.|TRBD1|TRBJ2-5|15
TGTGCCACCAGTGATCCCACAGGGGGCGAAGAGACCCAGTACTTC
CATSDPTGGEETQYF
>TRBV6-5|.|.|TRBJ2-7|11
TGTGCCAGCCAGGTCCTTAGCGAGCAGTACTTC
CASQVLSEQYF
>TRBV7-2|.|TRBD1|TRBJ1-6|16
TGTGCCAGCAGCTTATATCAGGGGGCTGAGAATTCACCCCTCCACTTT
CASSLYQGAENSPLHF
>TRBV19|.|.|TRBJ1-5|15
TGTGCCAGTAGTAGCCTCTTCGGTAGCAATCAGCCCCAGCATTTT
CASSSLFGSNQPQHF
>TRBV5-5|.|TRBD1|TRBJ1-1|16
TGTGCCAGCAGCGCACGGGACAGCTTTAGAGTAATTGAAGCTTTCTTT
CASSARDSFRVIEAFF
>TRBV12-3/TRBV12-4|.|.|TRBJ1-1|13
TGTGCCAGCAGCAGGCCCCCGAACACTGAAGCTTTCTTT
CASSRPPNTEAFF
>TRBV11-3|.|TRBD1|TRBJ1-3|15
TGTGCCAGCAGTACAGGGGGAACGTCCGGAAACACCATATATTTT
CASSTGGTSGNTIYF
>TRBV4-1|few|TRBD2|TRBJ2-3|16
TGCGCCAGCAGCCAAGATCCGCAGCGGGAAACAGATACGCAGTATTTT
CASSQDPQRETDTQYF
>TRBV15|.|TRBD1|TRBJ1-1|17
TGTGCCACCAGCAGAGGAGGGGGCTTTGGTAGGAACACTGAAGCTTTCTTT
CATSRGGGFGRNTEAFF
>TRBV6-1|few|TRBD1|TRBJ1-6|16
TGTGCCAGCAGTGAGCAAACAGGGGGCAACAATTCACCCCTCCACTTT
CASSEQTGGNNSPLHF